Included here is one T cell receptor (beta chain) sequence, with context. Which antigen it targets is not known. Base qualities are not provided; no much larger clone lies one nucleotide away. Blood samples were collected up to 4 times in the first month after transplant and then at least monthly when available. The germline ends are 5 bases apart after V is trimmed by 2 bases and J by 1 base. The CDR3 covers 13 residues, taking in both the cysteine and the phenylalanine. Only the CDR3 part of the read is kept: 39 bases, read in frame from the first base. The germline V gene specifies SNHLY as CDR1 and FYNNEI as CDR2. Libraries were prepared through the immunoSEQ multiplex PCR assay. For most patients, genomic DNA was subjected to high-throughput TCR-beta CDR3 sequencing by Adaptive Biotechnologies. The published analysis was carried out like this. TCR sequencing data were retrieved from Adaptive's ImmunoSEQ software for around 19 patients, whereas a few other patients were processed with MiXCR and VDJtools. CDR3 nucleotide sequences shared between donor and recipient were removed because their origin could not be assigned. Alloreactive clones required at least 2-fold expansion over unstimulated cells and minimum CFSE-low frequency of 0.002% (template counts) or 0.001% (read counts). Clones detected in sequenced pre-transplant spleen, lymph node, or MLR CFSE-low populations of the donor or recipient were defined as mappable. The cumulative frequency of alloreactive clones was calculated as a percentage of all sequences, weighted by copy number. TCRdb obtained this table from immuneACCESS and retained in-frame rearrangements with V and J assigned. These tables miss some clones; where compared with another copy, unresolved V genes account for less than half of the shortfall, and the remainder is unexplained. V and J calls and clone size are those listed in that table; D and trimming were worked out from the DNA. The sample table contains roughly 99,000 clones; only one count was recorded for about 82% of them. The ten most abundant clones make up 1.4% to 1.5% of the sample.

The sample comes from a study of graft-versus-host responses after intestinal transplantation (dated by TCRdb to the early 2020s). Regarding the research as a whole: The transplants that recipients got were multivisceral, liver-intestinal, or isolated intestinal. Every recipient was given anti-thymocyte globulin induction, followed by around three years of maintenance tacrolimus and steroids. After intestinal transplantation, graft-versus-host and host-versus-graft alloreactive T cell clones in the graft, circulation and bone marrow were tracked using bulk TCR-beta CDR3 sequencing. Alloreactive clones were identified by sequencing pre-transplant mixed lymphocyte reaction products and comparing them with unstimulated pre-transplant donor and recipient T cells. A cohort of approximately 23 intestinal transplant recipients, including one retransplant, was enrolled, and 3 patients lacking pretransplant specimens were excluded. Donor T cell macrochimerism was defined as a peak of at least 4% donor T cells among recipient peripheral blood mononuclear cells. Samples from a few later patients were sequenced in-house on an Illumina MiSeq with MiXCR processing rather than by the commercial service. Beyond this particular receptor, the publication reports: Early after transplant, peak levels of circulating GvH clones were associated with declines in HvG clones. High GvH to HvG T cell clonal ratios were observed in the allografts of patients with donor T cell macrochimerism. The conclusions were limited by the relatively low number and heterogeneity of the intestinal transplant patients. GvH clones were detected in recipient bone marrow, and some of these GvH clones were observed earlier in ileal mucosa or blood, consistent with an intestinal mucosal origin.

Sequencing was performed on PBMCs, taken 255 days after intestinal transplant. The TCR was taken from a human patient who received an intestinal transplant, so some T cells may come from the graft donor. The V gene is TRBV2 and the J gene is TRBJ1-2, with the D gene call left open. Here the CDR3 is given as CASSESGNYGYTF. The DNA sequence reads TGTGCCAGCAGTGAATCCGGTAACTATGGCTACACCTTC.